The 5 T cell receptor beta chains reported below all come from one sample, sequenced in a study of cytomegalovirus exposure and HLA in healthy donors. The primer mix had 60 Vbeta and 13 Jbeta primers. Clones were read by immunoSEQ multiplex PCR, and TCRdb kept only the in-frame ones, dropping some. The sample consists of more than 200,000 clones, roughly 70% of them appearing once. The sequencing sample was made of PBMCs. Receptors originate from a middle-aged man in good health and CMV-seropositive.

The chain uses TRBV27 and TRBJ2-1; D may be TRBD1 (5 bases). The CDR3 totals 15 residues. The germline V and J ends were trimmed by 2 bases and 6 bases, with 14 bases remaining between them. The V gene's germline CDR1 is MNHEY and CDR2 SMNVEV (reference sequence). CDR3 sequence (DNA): TGTGCCAGCAGTTTAAGGGGAACTGTAGGCAATGAGCAGTTCTTC. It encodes CASSLRGTVGNEQFF.

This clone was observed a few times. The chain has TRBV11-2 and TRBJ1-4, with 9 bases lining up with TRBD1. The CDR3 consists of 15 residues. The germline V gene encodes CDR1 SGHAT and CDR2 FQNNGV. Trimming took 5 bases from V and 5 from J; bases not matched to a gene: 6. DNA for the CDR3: TGTGCCAGCAGCCAACCGGGACAGGGCAATGAAAAACTGTTTTTT. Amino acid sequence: CASSQPGQGNEKLFF.

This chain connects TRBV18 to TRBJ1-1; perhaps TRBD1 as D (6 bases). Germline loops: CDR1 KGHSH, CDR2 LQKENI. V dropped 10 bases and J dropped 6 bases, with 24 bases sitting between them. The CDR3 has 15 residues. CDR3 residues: CATAIEKQGDSEAFF. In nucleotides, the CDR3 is TGTGCCACCGCAATCGAGAAACAGGGAGACTCTGAAGCTTTCTTT.

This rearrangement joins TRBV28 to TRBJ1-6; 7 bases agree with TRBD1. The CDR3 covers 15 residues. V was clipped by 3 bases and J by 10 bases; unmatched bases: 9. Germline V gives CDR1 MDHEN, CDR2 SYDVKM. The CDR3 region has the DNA TGTGCCAGCAGTTTCGGGCGGTCAGGGGGGTCACCCCTCCACTTT. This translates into CASSFGRSGGSPLHF.

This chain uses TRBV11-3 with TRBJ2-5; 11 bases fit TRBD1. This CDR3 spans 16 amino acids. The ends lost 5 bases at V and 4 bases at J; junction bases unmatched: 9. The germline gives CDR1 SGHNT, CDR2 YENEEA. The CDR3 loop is CASSPGQGAIGETQYF. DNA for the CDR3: TGTGCCAGCAGCCCAGGACAGGGGGCGATCGGAGAGACCCAGTACTTC.